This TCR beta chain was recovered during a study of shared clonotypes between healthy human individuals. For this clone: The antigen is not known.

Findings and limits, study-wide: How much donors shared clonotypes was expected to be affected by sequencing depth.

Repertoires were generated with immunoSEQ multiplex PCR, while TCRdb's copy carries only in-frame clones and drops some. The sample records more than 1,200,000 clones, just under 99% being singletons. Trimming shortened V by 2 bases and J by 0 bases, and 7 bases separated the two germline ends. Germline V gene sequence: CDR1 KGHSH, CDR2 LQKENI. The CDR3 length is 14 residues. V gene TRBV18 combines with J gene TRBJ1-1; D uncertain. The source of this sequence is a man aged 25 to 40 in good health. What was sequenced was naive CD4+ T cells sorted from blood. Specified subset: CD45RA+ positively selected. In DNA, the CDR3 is TGTGCCAGCTCACCATGGGGTTTGAACACTGAAGCTTTCTTT. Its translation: CASSPWGLNTEAFF.